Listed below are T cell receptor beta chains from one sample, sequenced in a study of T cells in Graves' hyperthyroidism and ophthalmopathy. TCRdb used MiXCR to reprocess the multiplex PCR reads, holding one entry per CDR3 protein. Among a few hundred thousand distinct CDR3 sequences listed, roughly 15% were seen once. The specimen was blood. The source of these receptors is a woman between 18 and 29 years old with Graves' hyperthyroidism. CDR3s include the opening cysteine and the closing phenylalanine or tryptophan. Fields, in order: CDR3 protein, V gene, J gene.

CDR3: CASSQGRGMGSPLHF
V: TRBV3-1
J: TRBJ1-6

CDR3: CASSGERPHQPQHF
V: TRBV7-3
J: TRBJ1-5

CDR3: CASSQVGGLAEAFF
V: TRBV3-1
J: TRBJ1-1

CDR3: CAGRERREGEQFF
V: TRBV12-3/TRBV12-4
J: TRBJ2-1

CDR3: CASSLTGLQNTGELFF
V: TRBV19
J: TRBJ2-2

CDR3: CASSLVGRQPRETQYF
V: TRBV7-3
J: TRBJ2-5

CDR3: CASSFHRQTTEAFF
V: TRBV28
J: TRBJ1-1

CDR3: CASSQVPLTGVPNEQFF
V: TRBV3-1
J: TRBJ2-1

CDR3: CSANFGPSGRNPGTQYF
V: TRBV20-1
J: TRBJ2-5

CDR3: CSVGEQGYGYTF
V: TRBV29-1
J: TRBJ1-2

CDR3: CASSFLRDYTDTQYF
V: TRBV27
J: TRBJ2-3

CDR3: CSARSSGRPNYNEQFF
V: TRBV20-1
J: TRBJ2-1

CDR3: CASGGPGGGYNSPLHF
V: TRBV2
J: TRBJ1-6

CDR3: CSATEMNTEAFF
V: TRBV20-1
J: TRBJ1-1

CDR3: CSARGTSGLWEQYF
V: TRBV20-1
J: TRBJ2-7

CDR3: CASTGNRRPDTQYF
V: TRBV11-1
J: TRBJ2-3

CDR3: CASSLGTATGVGYTF
V: TRBV7-2
J: TRBJ1-2

CDR3: CASSLVVSGVTDTQYF
V: TRBV7-9
J: TRBJ2-3

CDR3: CASSLGQVSNYGYTF
V: TRBV7-2
J: TRBJ1-2

CDR3: CASSQAVSGGGYGYTF
V: TRBV4-2
J: TRBJ1-2

CDR3: CASSPRGRDTQYF
V: TRBV19
J: TRBJ2-3

CDR3: CASSLLGQGDYTDTQYF
V: TRBV6-9
J: TRBJ2-3

CDR3: CASTIHLGNEKLFF
V: TRBV19
J: TRBJ1-4

CDR3: CASRYSGQGGTGELFF
V: TRBV12-3/TRBV12-4
J: TRBJ2-2

CDR3: CASSRTGRTEAFF
V: TRBV18
J: TRBJ1-1

CDR3: CASSEAGASSSYEQYF
V: TRBV6-1
J: TRBJ2-7

CDR3: CASSANYEQYF
V: TRBV2
J: TRBJ2-7

CDR3: CASSPWQGMTDTQYF
V: TRBV5-4
J: TRBJ2-3

CDR3: CASSLAIAGTEAFF
V: TRBV5-1
J: TRBJ1-1

CDR3: CSARGSGGDTEAFF
V: TRBV20-1
J: TRBJ1-1

CDR3: CSATRDTPYEQYF
V: TRBV20-1
J: TRBJ2-7

CDR3: CATSGASGGAFTNEQFF
V: TRBV24-1
J: TRBJ2-1

CDR3: CASSVTSGSDTQYF
V: TRBV6-4
J: TRBJ2-3

CDR3: CASSQDPGLSYEQYF
V: TRBV3-1
J: TRBJ2-7

CDR3: CASSLLVGSEAFF
V: TRBV27
J: TRBJ1-1

CDR3: CAWSVLGAGEAFF
V: TRBV30
J: TRBJ1-1

CDR3: CASSFQRTARGELFF
V: TRBV27
J: TRBJ2-2

CDR3: CASSLERIGSYNEQFF
V: TRBV12-3/TRBV12-4
J: TRBJ2-1

CDR3: CASSLGRTSGVTDTQYF
V: TRBV7-9
J: TRBJ2-3

CDR3: CASYPGRGLDNSPLHF
V: TRBV2
J: TRBJ1-6

CDR3: CASSYDHQGAGPSGYTF
V: TRBV27
J: TRBJ1-2

CDR3: CASSVAGTSLSGELFF
V: TRBV9
J: TRBJ2-2

CDR3: CSARGWVPGSTDTQYF
V: TRBV20-1
J: TRBJ2-3

CDR3: CASSPRQLSSYEQYF
V: TRBV18
J: TRBJ2-7

CDR3: CASSAGLAGPYEQYF
V: TRBV2
J: TRBJ2-7

CDR3: CASSAQGRESYNEQFF
V: TRBV7-8
J: TRBJ2-1

CDR3: CATSDPAGEKAGELFF
V: TRBV24-1
J: TRBJ2-2

CDR3: CSARDYTGAREQYF
V: TRBV20-1
J: TRBJ2-7